The 9 T cell receptor beta chains in this list originate from one sample, sequenced in a study of persistence of HIV-infected CD4 T cells. Cells were stimulated with CMV-infected fibroblast lysates at roughly 10 ug/mL. Memory cells lacking CD40L and CD69 with high CD45RO were sorted. The libraries were made with immunoSEQ version 4 in survey mode. The table came from immunoSEQ multiplex PCR; TCRdb's copy has only in-frame clones and leaves some out. Here the sample spans approximately 31,000 clones, 82% being singletons. Antigens for these TCRs are unknown. This specimen consisted of CD4+ T cells sorted from PBMCs after approximately 19-hour stimulation, obtained from a patient who received antiretroviral therapy. The receptors shown here come from an adult man with HIV who was CMV-seropositive.

The V and J genes are TRBV7-2 and TRBJ2-3; 7 nucleotides align to TRBD2. This CDR3 comprises 14 residues. V was clipped by 5 bases and J by 6 bases; unmatched bases: 8. Per the germline V gene, CDR1 is SGHTA and CDR2 is FQGNSA. The DNA for the CDR3 is TGTGCCAGCAGCCCGAAGACTAGCCGCGATACGCAGTATTTT. Translation: CASSPKTSRDTQYF. Complete variable domain (other parts from reference TRBV7-2 and TRBJ2-3): GAGVSQSPSNKVTEKGKDVELRCDPISGHTALYWYRQSLGQGLEFLIYFQGNSAPDKSGLPSDRFSAERTGGSVSTLTIQRTQQEDSAVYLCASSPKTSRDTQYFGPGTRLTVL.

This clone has just a few counts. This sequence joins TRBV9 and TRBJ2-5; 9 nucleotides align to TRBD1. V dropped 6 bases and J dropped 5; count of bases not matched to a gene: 14. This CDR3 contains 16 residues. Germline V gene data show CDR1 as SGDLS and CDR2 as YYNGEE. The CDR3 here is CASTTGGRSGVETQYF. The CDR3 DNA follows: TGTGCCAGCACCACAGGGGGCAGGAGTGGTGTGGAGACCCAGTACTTC. Combining the CDR3 with reference TRBV9 and TRBJ2-5 gives the whole variable domain DSGVTQTPKHLITATGQRVTLRCSPRSGDLSVYWYQQSLDQGLQFLIQYYNGEERAKGNILERFSAQQFPDLHSELNLSSLELGDSALYFCASTTGGRSGVETQYFGPGTRLLVL.

Remarks on this clone: Other DNA sequences in this specimen translate into the identical CDR3. The chain couples TRBV9 to TRBJ2-3; D gene ambiguous. CDR3 length equals 15 residues. V lost 0 bases and J lost 0, with 8 bases in between. The germline V gene encodes CDR1 SGDLS and CDR2 YYNGEE. In DNA, the CDR3 is TGTGCCAGCAGCGTAGTGCCATCTAGCACAGATACGCAGTATTTT. Amino acid sequence: CASSVVPSSTDTQYF.

This clone showed up just a few times. The V call is TRBV3-1 (or the pseudogene TRBV3-2), the J call TRBJ2-1; TRBD2 agrees at 12 bases. CDR1 is LGHDT and CDR2 is YNNKEL in the germline V gene (reference sequence). V was clipped by 0 bases and J by 12 bases; unmatched bases: 15. The CDR3 runs 18 residues. CDR3 residues: CASSQENDPSGGAEGQFF. CDR3 in DNA: TGTGCCAGCAGCCAAGAAAACGACCCTAGCGGGGGGGCGGAGGGGCAGTTCTTC.

The J gene is TRBJ2-1, the V gene TRBV4-3; 8 bases map to TRBD2. Germline CDR1 is LGHNA and CDR2 is YSLEER. V shed 4 bases, J shed 3 bases, and the junction held 8 bases outside the gene matches. CDR3 length: 16 residues. This CDR3 is CASSLYGAGDYNEQFF. DNA of the CDR3: TGCGCCAGCAGCCTCTACGGAGCGGGGGACTACAATGAGCAGTTCTTC.

This CDR3 is CASSQGRGRSSYNEQFF. In DNA form, the CDR3 reads TGCGCCAGCAGCCAAGGGAGGGGCAGGAGCTCCTACAATGAGCAGTTCTTC. The chain links TRBV4-3 to TRBJ2-1, with D perhaps TRBD2 (6 bases). Germline CDR1 is LGHNA and CDR2 is YSLEER. V dropped 1 base and J dropped 0 bases, with 13 bases sitting between them. The CDR3 totals 17 residues.

In this sample, this clone turned up a few times. The V and J genes are TRBV7-8 and TRBJ1-2; tentatively, D is TRBD1 (6 bases). The V end lost 5 bases, the J end lost 7 bases, and 17 bases lay between the germline ends. This CDR3 has 14 amino acids. Germline V gene data show CDR1 as SGHVS and CDR2 as FQNEAQ. CDR3 bases: TGTGCCAGCAGCCCTGGGGCAGGGGCGGGTGGCTACACCTTC. It is translated as CASSPGAGAGGYTF.

The chain carries TRBV6-5 and TRBJ2-7; perhaps TRBD2 as D (5 bases). V lost 6 bases and J lost 3, with 9 bases in between. This CDR3 contains 12 residues. In germline, CDR1 is MNHEY, CDR2 SVGAGI. The CDR3 sequence is CASRLGNYEQYF. CDR3 DNA sequence: TGTGCCAGCAGACTAGGTAACTACGAGCAGTACTTC.

V gene TRBV5-1 combines with J gene TRBJ2-3; 7 nucleotides agree with TRBD2. There are 15 residues in the CDR3. CDR1 is SGHRS and CDR2 is YFSETQ in the germline V gene. V shed 0 bases and J 5 bases; nucleotides not matched to a gene: 6. The CDR3 DNA follows: TGCGCCAGCAGCTTGGAAGAGCGGGGTATAGATACGCAGTATTTT. Protein sequence: CASSLEERGIDTQYF.